This entry features one TCR beta chain sequence. The antigen is undetermined. The data were taken from a study of post-analysis software for immune sequencing data. Study background: The study covered relapsing-remitting, secondary progressive and progressive-relapsing courses of multiple sclerosis. Study observations and caveats: Compared with controls, patients showed significantly lower normalized Chao1 diversity. Compared with controls, patients had more of five TRBV segments, including TRBV5-6, TRBV5-1 and TRBV20-1. Under F measure analysis, samples from one preparation batch co-clustered strongly.

Germline V lookup: CDR1 SGHTA, CDR2 FQGNSA. V shed 5 bases and J 10 bases; nucleotides not matched to a gene: 11. The CDR3 covers 14 residues. Unique molecular identifiers tagged the TCR beta cDNA libraries. Approximately 500,000 cDNA molecules were obtained per 1 to 10 million input T cells. From the PCR reads, TCRdb called clonotypes with MiXCR, one entry per CDR3 protein. Here the sample spans 600,000 to 750,000 distinct CDR3 sequences, roughly three fifths being singletons. Sequenced material: blood. The sequence came from a girl aged 2-9 years with multiple sclerosis. The genes are TRBV7-2 and TRBJ1-1, with 9 bases that match TRBD1. The CDR3, as DNA: TGTGCCAGCAGCCCCAGGAGGGGGGGACAGGGAGCTTTCTTT. It specifies CASSPRRGGQGAFF.